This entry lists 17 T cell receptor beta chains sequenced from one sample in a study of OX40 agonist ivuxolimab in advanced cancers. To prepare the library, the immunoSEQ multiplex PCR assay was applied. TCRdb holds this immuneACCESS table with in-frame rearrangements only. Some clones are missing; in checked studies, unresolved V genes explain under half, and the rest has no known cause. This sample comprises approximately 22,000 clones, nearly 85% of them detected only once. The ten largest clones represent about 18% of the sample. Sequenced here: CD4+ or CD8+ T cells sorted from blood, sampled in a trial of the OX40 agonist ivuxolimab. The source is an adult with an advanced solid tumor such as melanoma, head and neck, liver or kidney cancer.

CDR3 nucleotide sequence: TGTGCCAGCCTCCCAGGGACAGGGTTCTACGAGCAGTACTTC. Protein: CASLPGTGFYEQYF. The rearrangement uses TRBV28 and TRBJ2-7; 9 positions match TRBD1. CDR1 and CDR2 from the germline V gene are MDHEN and SYDVKM. The CDR3 is 14 amino acids. The ends lost 8 bases at V and 3 bases at J; junction bases unmatched: 8.

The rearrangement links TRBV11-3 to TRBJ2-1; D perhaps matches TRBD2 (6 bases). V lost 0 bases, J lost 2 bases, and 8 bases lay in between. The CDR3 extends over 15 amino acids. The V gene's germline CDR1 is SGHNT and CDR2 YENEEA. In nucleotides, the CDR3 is TGTGCCAGCAGCTTAGAGCGGGGCCCCTACAATGAGCAGTTCTTC. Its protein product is CASSLERGPYNEQFF.

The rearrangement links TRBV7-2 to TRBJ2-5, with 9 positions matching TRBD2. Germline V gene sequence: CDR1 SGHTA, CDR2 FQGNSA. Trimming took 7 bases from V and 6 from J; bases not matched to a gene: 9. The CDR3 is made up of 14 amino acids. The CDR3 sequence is CASTHSGGGKTQYF. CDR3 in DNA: TGTGCCAGCACCCATAGCGGGGGTGGAAAGACCCAGTACTTC.

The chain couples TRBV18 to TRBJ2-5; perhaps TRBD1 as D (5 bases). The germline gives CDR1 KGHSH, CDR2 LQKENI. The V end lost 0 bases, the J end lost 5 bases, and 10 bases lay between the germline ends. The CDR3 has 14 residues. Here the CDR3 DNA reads TGTGCCAGCTCACCACCGCCAGGGCTTGAGACCCAGTACTTC. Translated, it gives CASSPPPGLETQYF.

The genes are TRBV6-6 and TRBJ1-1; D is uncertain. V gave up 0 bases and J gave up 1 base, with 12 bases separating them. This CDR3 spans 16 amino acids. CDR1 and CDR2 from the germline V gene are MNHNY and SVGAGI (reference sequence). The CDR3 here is CASSYSFRAKNTEAFF. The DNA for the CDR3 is TGTGCCAGCAGTTACTCGTTTAGGGCTAAGAACACTGAAGCTTTCTTT.

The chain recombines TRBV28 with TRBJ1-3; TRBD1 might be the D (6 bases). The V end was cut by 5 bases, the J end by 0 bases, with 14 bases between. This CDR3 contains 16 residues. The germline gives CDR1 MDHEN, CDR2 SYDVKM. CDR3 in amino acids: CASSLGGGNSGNTIYF. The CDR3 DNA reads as TGTGCCAGCAGTCTAGGGGGGGGAAACTCTGGAAACACCATATATTTT.

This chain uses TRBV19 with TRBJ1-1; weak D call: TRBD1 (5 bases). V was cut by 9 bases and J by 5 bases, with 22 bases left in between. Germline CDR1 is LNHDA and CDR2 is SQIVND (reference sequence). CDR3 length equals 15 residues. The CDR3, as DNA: TGTGCCAGCCAAAATAAAGTCCAGGGTGGAACTGAAGCTTTCTTT. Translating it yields CASQNKVQGGTEAFF.

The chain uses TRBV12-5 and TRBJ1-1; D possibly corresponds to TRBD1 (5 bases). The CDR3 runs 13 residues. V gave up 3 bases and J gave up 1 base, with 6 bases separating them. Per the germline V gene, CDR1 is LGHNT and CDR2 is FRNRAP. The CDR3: CASGFGGNTEAFF. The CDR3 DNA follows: TGTGCTAGTGGTTTCGGGGGGAACACTGAAGCTTTCTTT. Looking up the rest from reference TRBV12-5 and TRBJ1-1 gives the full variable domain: DARVTQTPRHKVTEMGQEVTMRCQPILGHNTVFWYRQTMMQGLELLAYFRNRAPLDDSGMPKDRFSAEMPDATLATLKIQPSEPRDSAVYFCASGFGGNTEAFFGQGTRLTVV.

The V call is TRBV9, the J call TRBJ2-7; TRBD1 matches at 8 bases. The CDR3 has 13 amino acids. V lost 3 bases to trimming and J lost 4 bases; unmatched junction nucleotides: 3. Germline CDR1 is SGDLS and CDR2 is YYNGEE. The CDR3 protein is CASSGRQGYEQYF. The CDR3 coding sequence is TGTGCCAGCAGCGGACGACAGGGGTACGAGCAGTACTTC.

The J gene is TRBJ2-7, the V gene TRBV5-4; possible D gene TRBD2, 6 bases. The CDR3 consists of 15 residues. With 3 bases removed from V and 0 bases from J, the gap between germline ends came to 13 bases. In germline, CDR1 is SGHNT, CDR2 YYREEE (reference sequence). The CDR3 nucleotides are TGTGCCAGCAGCTCCCCTAGCGCCAACTCCTACGAGCAGTACTTC. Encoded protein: CASSSPSANSYEQYF.

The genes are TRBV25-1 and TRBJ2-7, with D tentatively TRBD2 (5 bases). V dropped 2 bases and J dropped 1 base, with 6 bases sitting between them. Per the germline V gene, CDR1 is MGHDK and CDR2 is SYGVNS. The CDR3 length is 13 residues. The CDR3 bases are TGTGCCAGCAGTGAAGACTATTCCTACGAGCAGTACTTC. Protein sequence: CASSEDYSYEQYF.

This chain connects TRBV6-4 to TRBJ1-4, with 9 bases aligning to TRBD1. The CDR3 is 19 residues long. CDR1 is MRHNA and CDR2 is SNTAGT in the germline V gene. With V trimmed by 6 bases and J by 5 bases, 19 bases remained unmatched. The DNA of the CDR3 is TGTGCCAGCAGCGGGGGGGGGACAGGGATAAGTTCCCGCAATGAAAAACTGTTTTTT. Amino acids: CASSGGGTGISSRNEKLFF.

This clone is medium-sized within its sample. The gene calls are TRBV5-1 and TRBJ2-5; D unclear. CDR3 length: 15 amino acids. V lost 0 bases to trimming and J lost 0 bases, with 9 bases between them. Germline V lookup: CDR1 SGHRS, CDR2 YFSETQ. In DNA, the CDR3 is TGCGCCAGCAGCTTGGAAGTGCCGTACCAAGAGACCCAGTACTTC. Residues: CASSLEVPYQETQYF.

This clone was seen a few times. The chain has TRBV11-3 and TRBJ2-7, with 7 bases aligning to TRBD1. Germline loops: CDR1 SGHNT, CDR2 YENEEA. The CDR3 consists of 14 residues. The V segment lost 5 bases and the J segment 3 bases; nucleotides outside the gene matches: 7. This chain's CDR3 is CASSAGTVYYEQYF. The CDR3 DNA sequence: TGTGCCAGCAGCGCCGGGACAGTCTACTACGAGCAGTACTTC.

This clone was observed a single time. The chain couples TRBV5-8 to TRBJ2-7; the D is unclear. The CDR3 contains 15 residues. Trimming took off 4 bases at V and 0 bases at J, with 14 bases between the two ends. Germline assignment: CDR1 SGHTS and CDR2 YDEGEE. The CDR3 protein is CASSIPVSRSYEQYF. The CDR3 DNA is TGTGCCAGCAGCATTCCGGTCTCGCGCTCCTACGAGCAGTACTTC. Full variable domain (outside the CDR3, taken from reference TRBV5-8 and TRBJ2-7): EAGVTQSPTHLIKTRGQQATLRCSPISGHTSVYWYQQALGLGLQFLLWYDEGEERNRGNFPPRFSGRQFPNYSSELNVNALELEDSALYLCASSIPVSRSYEQYFGPGTRLTVT.

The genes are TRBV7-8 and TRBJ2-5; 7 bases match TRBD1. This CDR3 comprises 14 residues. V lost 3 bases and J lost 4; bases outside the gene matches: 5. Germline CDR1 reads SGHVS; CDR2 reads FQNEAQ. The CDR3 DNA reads TGTGCCAGCAGCTTTGAAGGGGGCCGAGAGACCCAGTACTTC. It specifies CASSFEGGRETQYF.

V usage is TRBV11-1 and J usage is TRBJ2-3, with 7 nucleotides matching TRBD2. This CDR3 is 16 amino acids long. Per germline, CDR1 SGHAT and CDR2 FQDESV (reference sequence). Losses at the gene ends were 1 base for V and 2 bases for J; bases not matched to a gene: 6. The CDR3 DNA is TGTGCCAGCAGCTTAGGGCGGGAGAGAAACACAGATACGCAGTATTTT. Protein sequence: CASSLGRERNTDTQYF.